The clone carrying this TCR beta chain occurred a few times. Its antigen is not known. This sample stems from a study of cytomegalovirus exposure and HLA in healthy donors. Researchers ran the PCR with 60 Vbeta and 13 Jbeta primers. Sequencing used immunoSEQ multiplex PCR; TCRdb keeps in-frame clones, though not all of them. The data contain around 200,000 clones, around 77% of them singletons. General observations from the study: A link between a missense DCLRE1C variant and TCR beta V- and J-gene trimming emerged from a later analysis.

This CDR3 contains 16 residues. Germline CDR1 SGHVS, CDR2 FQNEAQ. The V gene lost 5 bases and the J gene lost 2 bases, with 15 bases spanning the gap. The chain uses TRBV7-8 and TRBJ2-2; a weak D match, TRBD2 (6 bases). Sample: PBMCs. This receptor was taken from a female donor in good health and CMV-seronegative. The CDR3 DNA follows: TGTGCCAGCAGCAGCGCCGCGGGGCTCAACACCGGGGAGCTGTTTTTT. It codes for CASSSAAGLNTGELFF.